Given below is one T cell receptor beta chain in context. What it binds is unknown. The CDR3 is made up of 16 amino acids. CDR1 and CDR2 (germline): MNHEY, SVGAGI. V lost 3 bases to trimming and J lost 4 bases; unmatched junction nucleotides: 8. Data came from immunoSEQ multiplex PCR; TCRdb stores just in-frame clones and leaves some out. The table lists approximately 82,000 clones, 91% of them singletons. This specimen comes from a study of graft-versus-host responses after intestinal transplantation. For the study at large: Every transplant recipient was induced with anti-thymocyte globulin, then maintained on tacrolimus and steroids for about 3 years. Study-wide findings and caveats: Levels of circulating GvH clones at their peak were associated with early post-transplant HvG declines. Allograft clonal ratios (graft-versus-host to host-versus-graft) were high in patients who had graft-donor T cell macrochimerism. GvH clones surfaced in recipient marrow, some emerging earlier in ileum or blood.

Material: unstimulated CD4+ T cells sorted from spleen or lymph node cells, obtained before intestinal transplant. The TCR originated in a human donor who received an intestinal transplant. V and J are TRBV6-5 and TRBJ1-1; 10 nucleotides align to TRBD1. The CDR3 spells CASSYRQGAGGTEAFF. The CDR3 coding sequence is TGTGCCAGCAGTTATAGACAGGGGGCGGGGGGCACTGAAGCTTTCTTT.